This passage covers 24 T cell receptor beta chains from one sample sequenced in a study of tumor-infiltrating lymphocytes in primary liver carcinoma. Unsorted whole blood supplied the blood RNA, and germline DNA was isolated too. Reverse transcription of 450 to 500 ng total RNA with a constant-region primer produced TCR beta cDNA. Nested multiplex PCR, run for three rounds with slightly modified ARM-PCR, yielded TCR beta libraries. Primers for the first two PCR rounds were TRBV1-TRBV30 forward primers and a C-beta reverse primer (approximately 10 cycles per round). TCRdb itself ran the multiplex PCR reads through MiXCR, one entry per CDR3 protein. This table holds almost 200,000 distinct CDR3 sequences, 65% found once. The source material was peripheral blood. The receptor set was obtained from a woman aged 60-75 years with primary liver carcinoma and hepatitis B virus infection.

The J gene is TRBJ2-3, the V gene TRBV11-2; 7 positions agree with TRBD1. CDR3 size: 14 residues. Germline trimming cut 3 bases from V and 11 bases from J; bases unmatched to any gene: 11. The V gene's germline CDR1 is SGHAT and CDR2 FQNNGV. The CDR3 is CASSFRDSTDVQYF. For the CDR3, the DNA is TGTGCCAGCAGCTTTCGGGACAGCACAGATGTGCAGTATTTT.

This clonotype was seen just once. This may be a read error, as it is one base from a much larger clone. The chain couples TRBV25-1 to TRBJ2-1; possibly TRBD1 or TRBD2 for D (5 bases each). The CDR3 runs to 14 residues. Germline values: CDR1 MGHDK, CDR2 SYGVNS. The CDR3 DNA is TGTGCCAACAGTGAGCCGGGACCTGGCAATGAGCAGTTCTTC. The encoded protein is CANSEPGPGNEQFF.

About this clonotype: The conserved phenylalanine or tryptophan normally closing the CDR3 is absent here, so this likely arose from a read error. V usage is TRBV4-2 and J usage is TRBJ2-6; 7 bases fit TRBD1. Germline CDR1 reads LGHNA; CDR2 reads YNFKEQ. The CDR3 loop spans 17 amino acids. V shed 4 bases, J shed 0 bases, and the junction held 6 bases outside the gene matches. The CDR3 DNA follows: TGTGCCAGCAGCCCAGGGGGACCCGGCTCTGGGGCCAACGTCCTGACTTTA. As protein: CASSPGGPGSGANVLTL.

This clonotype has a handful of counts. The rearrangement uses TRBV24-1 and TRBJ1-1; TRBD1 agrees at 8 bases. The V segment lost 5 bases and the J segment 8 bases; nucleotides outside the gene matches: 12. Germline V gene lookup returns CDR1 KGHDR and CDR2 SFDVKD. The CDR3 runs to 15 residues. CDR3 sequence: CATSAEDRETLEAFF. The CDR3 DNA reads as TGTGCCACCAGTGCCGAGGACAGGGAAACCTTGGAAGCTTTCTTT.

This clonotype came up many times. The genes are TRBV12-3 or TRBV12-4 and TRBJ2-1, with D possibly TRBD1 on 6 matching bases. CDR3 length: 15 amino acids. Trimming cost V 1 base and J 6 bases, with 13 bases left between them. CDR3 sequence: CASSLVQGGGNEQFF. DNA for the CDR3: TGTGCCAGCAGTTTAGTACAGGGTGGGGGCAATGAGCAGTTCTTC.

This clonotype came up a few times. The V call is TRBV30, the J call TRBJ2-7; possibly TRBD1 for D (7 bases). V was trimmed by 8 bases and J by 5 bases, leaving 22 bases between them. Looked up from germline, CDR1 is GTSNPN and CDR2 is SVGIG (reference sequence). The CDR3 loop spans 14 amino acids. The CDR3 DNA sequence: TGTGCCCGCCAAACGACAGGGAGGCCCAACGAGCAGTACTTC. Protein: CARQTTGRPNEQYF.

Regarding this clonotype: One junction end disagrees with the germline gene, perhaps due to a read error. V usage is TRBV11-2 and J usage is TRBJ2-7; the D call may be TRBD1 or TRBD2 (6 bases each). Germline CDR1 and CDR2: SGHAT and FQNNGV. The CDR3 sequence is 16 residues long. DNA for the CDR3: TGCGCAAGCAGCTCTCTGGGGGGCTGGAAGGCCTACGAGCGGTACTTC. Its protein is CASSSLGGWKAYERYF.

In this sample, this clonotype turned up a few times. This chain joins TRBV19 and TRBJ2-4; maybe TRBD1 (6 bases). In germline, CDR1 is LNHDA, CDR2 SQIVND (reference sequence). Trimming stripped 5 bases from V and 3 bases from J, with 8 bases between. There are 13 residues in the CDR3. CDR3 bases: TGTGCCAGTAGTGCGACAGGCAAAAACATTCAGTACTTC. Protein product: CASSATGKNIQYF. The full variable domain, in which reference TRBV19 and TRBJ2-4 provide the parts outside the CDR3, is DGGITQSPKYLFRKEGQNVTLSCEQNLNHDAMYWYRQDPGQGLRLIYYSQIVNDFQKGDIAEGYSVSREKKESFPLTVTSAQKNPTAFYLCASSATGKNIQYFGAGTRLSVL.

This clonotype was found many times. The chain joins TRBV11-3 to TRBJ1-2; 9 bases fit TRBD1. Germline CDR1 and CDR2: SGHNT and YENEEA. V trimming: 5 bases; J trimming: 5 bases; junction bases outside the gene matches: 6. The CDR3 length is 14 residues. The CDR3: CASSPGQGEYGYTF. The DNA for the CDR3 is TGTGCCAGCAGCCCGGGACAGGGAGAATATGGCTACACCTTC.

This chain joins TRBV6-2 or TRBV6-3 and TRBJ2-2; no firm D call. The CDR3 extends over 14 amino acids. V lost 0 bases and J 6 bases, leaving 8 bases between the germline ends. Germline V lookup: CDR1 MNHEY, CDR2 SVGEGT. CDR3 sequence reads: CASSYSGSPGELFF. The CDR3 region has the DNA TGTGCCAGCAGTTACTCGGGGTCCCCCGGGGAGCTGTTTTTT.

The V and J genes are TRBV28 and TRBJ1-2, with D possibly TRBD1 on 6 matching bases. Trimming took 7 bases from V and 9 from J, leaving 24 bases between them. CDR1 and CDR2 from the germline V gene are MDHEN and SYDVKM. The CDR3 sequence is 15 residues long. Written as DNA, the CDR3 is TGTGCCAGCACCGAACAGGGCGGGTCGAATGCGCGCTACACCTTC. Its protein product is CASTEQGGSNARYTF.

As to this clonotype: Given the absence of the conserved phenylalanine or tryptophan at the CDR3 end, a read error is likely. This chain uses TRBV29-1 with TRBJ2-1, with TRBD1 identical over 7 bases. This CDR3 spans 14 amino acids. CDR1 is SQVTM, CDR2 ANQGSEA, per germline. V shed 4 bases, J shed 6 bases, and the junction held 9 bases outside the gene matches. CDR3 region: CSVAETGLVNEQFI. In DNA form, the CDR3 reads TGCAGCGTTGCCGAGACAGGGCTGGTCAATGAGCAGTTCATC.

With regard to this clonotype: The junction differs from germline at one of its ends, possibly a read error. The chain recombines TRBV11-2 with TRBJ2-7; 11 nucleotides align to TRBD2. The CDR3 extends over 15 amino acids. Germline V gene lookup returns CDR1 SGHAT and CDR2 FQNNGV. CDR3 nucleotides: TGTGCCAACAGCCCCGGGACTAGCGGATACTACGAGGAGTACTTC. Translation: CANSPGTSGYYEEYF.

The chain recombines TRBV29-1 with TRBJ2-1; 11 bases agree with TRBD2. Trimming removed 5 bases from V and 16 bases from J; junction bases left unmatched: 16. The CDR3 totals 14 residues. Germline assignment: CDR1 SQVTM and CDR2 ANQGSEA. As DNA, the CDR3 is TGCAGCGTTCGTGCTAGCGGGAGGTCGGGTGAGTACTTCTTC. It translates to CSVRASGRSGEYFF.

This chain uses TRBV12-5 with TRBJ2-7; the match to TRBD1 covers 7 bases. The CDR3 totals 13 residues. The V segment lost 2 bases and the J segment 6 bases; nucleotides outside the gene matches: 4. Germline CDR1 and CDR2: LGHNT and FRNRAP. The CDR3 spells CASGLLRGREQYF. CDR3 sequence (DNA): TGTGCTAGTGGTTTGTTAAGGGGGCGCGAGCAGTACTTC. The full variable domain, with the rest looked up from reference TRBV12-5 and TRBJ2-7, is DARVTQTPRHKVTEMGQEVTMRCQPILGHNTVFWYRQTMMQGLELLAYFRNRAPLDDSGMPKDRFSAEMPDATLATLKIQPSEPRDSAVYFCASGLLRGREQYFGPGTRLTVT.

In regard to this clonotype: Compared with germline, one end of the junction differs, possibly owing to a read error. The chain is built from TRBV28 and TRBJ2-7; 13 positions match TRBD2. Germline V CDR1 and CDR2: MDHEN, SYDVKM. The CDR3 consists of 17 residues. The CDR3 is CASTPGTSGNPPYEQYF. In DNA form, the CDR3 reads TGTGCTAGCACCCCCGGGACTAGCGGGAACCCACCCTACGAGCAGTACTTC.

The chain has TRBV29-1 and TRBJ2-3; the D gene could be TRBD1 or TRBD2 (5 bases each). CDR1 is SQVTM, CDR2 ANQGSEA, per germline. The CDR3 runs 13 residues. The chain's CDR3 is CCIRDPSRDTQYF. In DNA, the CDR3 is TGCTGCATCCGGGACCCCTCAAGGGATACGCAGTATTTT.

This clonotype was detected many times. The chain has TRBV12-3 or TRBV12-4 and TRBJ2-7, with 10 nucleotides matching TRBD2. The J segment lost 5 bases and the V segment lost 7 bases, leaving 8 bases of the junction unmatched. The CDR3 extends over 14 amino acids. CDR3 amino acids: CASTPSGSSHEQYF. CDR3 bases: TGTGCCAGCACCCCTAGCGGGAGTTCCCACGAGCAGTACTTC.

This clonotype was recorded only once. One end of the junction varies from germline; a read error may be responsible. The V gene is TRBV5-4, the J gene TRBJ2-1; 7 bases align to TRBD2. There are 15 residues in the CDR3. CDR1 and CDR2 (germline): SGHNT, YYREEE (reference sequence). This CDR3 is CASRLVAGDHNEQFF. For the CDR3, the DNA is TGTGCTAGCAGGTTGGTGGCGGGAGATCACAATGAGCAGTTCTTC.

Regarding this clonotype: A much larger clone lies a single base off, so this may be a read error. The rearrangement joins TRBV6-5 to TRBJ2-1; tentatively, D is TRBD2 (5 bases). The CDR3 has 12 residues. CDR1 and CDR2 from the germline V gene are MNHEY and SVGAGI. CDR3 DNA sequence: TGTGCCAGCAGCAACTCGGGGAATGGGCAGTTCTTC. Its translation is CASSNSGNGQFF.

This clonotype was recorded at least ten times. The CDR3 DNA reads TGTGCTAGTGGTTACCAGCGGCTCACAGATACGCAGTATTTT. Residues: CASGYQRLTDTQYF. V usage is TRBV12-5 and J usage is TRBJ2-3, with D perhaps matching TRBD2 (5 bases). CDR1 and CDR2 (germline): LGHNT, FRNRAP. Trimming cost V 4 bases and J 2 bases, with 10 bases left between them. The CDR3 consists of 14 residues.

This clonotype was found once. At one end, the junction sequence differs from germline, possibly due to a read error. The V and J genes are TRBV11-2 and TRBJ2-1; D is unclear. Looked up from germline, CDR1 is SGHAT and CDR2 is FQNNGV. This CDR3 has 13 residues. The DNA of the CDR3 is TGTGCTAGCAGCTTACAACGTGGGTATGAGCAGTTCTTC. Protein: CASSLQRGYEQFF.

The rearrangement uses TRBV6-6 and TRBJ1-1; weak D call: TRBD1 (5 bases). Germline V CDR1 and CDR2: MNHNY, SVGAGI (reference sequence). This CDR3 has 13 amino acids. The ends were cut back, 9 bases at V and 3 bases at J, with 14 bases in the middle. CDR3 coding DNA: TGTGCCAGTACCGGGACGGTGGACACTGAAGCTTTCTTT. This gives the protein CASTGTVDTEAFF.

Comment on this clonotype: A much more abundant neighbour one base away suggests this may be a read error. The chain links TRBV4-1 to TRBJ2-1, with D uncertain. CDR3 length equals 14 residues. V was pared by 0 bases and J by 9 bases, with 12 bases between. CDR1 is MGHRA, CDR2 YSYEKL, per germline. The CDR3 coding sequence is TGCGCCAGCAGCCAAGATGATGGTTGGGGTGAGCAGTTCTTC. Translated, it gives CASSQDDGWGEQFF.